This is a list of T cell receptor beta chains from one sample in a study of blood T cell repertoires in COVID-19. Only in-frame clones appear in the TCRdb table, and some are missing; sequencing was by immunoSEQ multiplex PCR. This sample has about 50,000 clones, with 80% to 90% found just once. Source material: peripheral blood. The source of these receptors is a human donor in a cohort sampled during active COVID-19. Both conserved end residues are part of each CDR3. A D gene is named only where the DNA matches it firmly. Expanded clones get a size class; other rows say once, few or many, or leave the size out.

cdr3_aa: CASSELGGGDYGYTF
cdr3_nt: TGTGCCAGCAGTGAATTAGGAGGGGGGGACTATGGCTACACCTTC
cdr3_length: 15
v_call: TRBV25-1
d_call: NA
clone_size: NA
j_call: TRBJ1-2

cdr3_aa: CASSQHLDTQYF
cdr3_nt: TGTGCCAGCAGCCAACATCTGGATACGCAGTATTTT
cdr3_length: 12
v_call: TRBV7-9
d_call: NA
clone_size: NA
j_call: TRBJ2-3

cdr3_aa: CASSESYAGGREKLFF
cdr3_nt: TGTGCCAGCAGTGAATCTTATGCAGGGGGGCGGGAAAAACTGTTTTTT
cdr3_length: 16
v_call: TRBV25-1
d_call: TRBD1
clone_size: NA
j_call: TRBJ1-4

cdr3_aa: CASSQAGAGYGYTF
cdr3_nt: TGTGCCAGCAGCCAGGCGGGGGCTGGGTATGGCTACACCTTC
cdr3_length: 14
v_call: TRBV3-1/TRBV3-2
d_call: NA
clone_size: NA
j_call: TRBJ1-2

cdr3_aa: CASSQDWGPYTGNTIYF
cdr3_nt: TGTGCCAGCAGCCAAGACTGGGGGCCCTATACTGGAAACACCATATATTTT
cdr3_length: 17
v_call: TRBV14
d_call: NA
clone_size: NA
j_call: TRBJ1-3

cdr3_aa: CASSPAGRLLETQYF
cdr3_nt: TGTGCCAGCAGTCCCGCGGGACGGTTATTAGAGACCCAGTACTTC
cdr3_length: 15
v_call: TRBV6-2/TRBV6-3
d_call: NA
clone_size: NA
j_call: TRBJ2-5

cdr3_aa: CASSLGGFNEKLFF
cdr3_nt: TGTGCCAGCAGTCTCGGGGGGTTCAATGAAAAACTGTTTTTT
cdr3_length: 14
v_call: TRBV3-1/TRBV3-2
d_call: NA
clone_size: NA
j_call: TRBJ1-4

cdr3_aa: CASSIGQALVNTEAFF
cdr3_nt: TGTGCCAGTAGTATTGGACAGGCCTTAGTAAACACTGAAGCTTTCTTT
cdr3_length: 16
v_call: TRBV19
d_call: TRBD1
clone_size: NA
j_call: TRBJ1-1

cdr3_aa: CASSPKTGGAYEQYF
cdr3_nt: TGTGCCAGCAGTCCAAAGACAGGGGGGGCCTACGAGCAGTACTTC
cdr3_length: 15
v_call: TRBV27
d_call: TRBD1
clone_size: NA
j_call: TRBJ2-7

cdr3_aa: CASSLAGSTDTQYF
cdr3_nt: TGTGCCAGCTCCTTGGCGGGGAGCACAGATACGCAGTATTTT
cdr3_length: 14
v_call: TRBV18
d_call: NA
clone_size: NA
j_call: TRBJ2-3

cdr3_aa: CASSPSSDRKNYGYTF
cdr3_nt: TGTGCCAGCTCACCATCATCGGACAGGAAGAACTATGGCTACACCTTC
cdr3_length: 16
v_call: TRBV18
d_call: TRBD1
clone_size: NA
j_call: TRBJ1-2

cdr3_aa: CASSSQGYEQYF
cdr3_nt: TGTGCCAGCAGTTCCCAGGGTTACGAGCAGTACTTC
cdr3_length: 12
v_call: TRBV6-6
d_call: NA
clone_size: NA
j_call: TRBJ2-7

cdr3_aa: CASSIRGTGELFF
cdr3_nt: TGTGCCAGTAGTATCAGGGGCACCGGGGAGCTGTTTTTT
cdr3_length: 13
v_call: TRBV19
d_call: NA
clone_size: NA
j_call: TRBJ2-2

cdr3_aa: CASSLSLYGYTF
cdr3_nt: TGTGCCAGCTCCCTAAGCCTCTATGGCTACACCTTC
cdr3_length: 12
v_call: TRBV19
d_call: NA
clone_size: NA
j_call: TRBJ1-2

cdr3_aa: CASSEASAGDEKLFF
cdr3_nt: TGTGCCAGCAGTGAAGCTTCGGCAGGGGATGAAAAACTGTTTTTT
cdr3_length: 15
v_call: TRBV6-1
d_call: NA
clone_size: NA
j_call: TRBJ1-4

cdr3_aa: CASSPGLGETQYF
cdr3_nt: TGCGCCAGCAGCCCTGGACTCGGGGAGACCCAGTACTTC
cdr3_length: 13
v_call: TRBV5-1
d_call: NA
clone_size: NA
j_call: TRBJ2-5

cdr3_aa: CASSPRTGPYEQYF
cdr3_nt: TGTGCCAGCAGCCCTCGGACAGGGCCCTACGAGCAGTACTTC
cdr3_length: 14
v_call: TRBV7-2
d_call: TRBD1
clone_size: NA
j_call: TRBJ2-7

cdr3_aa: CASSYGGQLNTIYF
cdr3_nt: TGTGCCAGCAGCTACGGGGGACAGCTAAACACCATATATTTT
cdr3_length: 14
v_call: TRBV7-2
d_call: TRBD1
clone_size: NA
j_call: TRBJ1-3

cdr3_aa: CASSFERQKEFF
cdr3_nt: TGCGCCAGCAGCTTTGAAAGACAGAAGGAGTTCTTC
cdr3_length: 12
v_call: TRBV5-1
d_call: NA
clone_size: NA
j_call: TRBJ2-1

cdr3_aa: CASSLVPTSGGTGELFF
cdr3_nt: TGCGCCAGCAGCTTGGTTCCAACTAGCGGGGGGACCGGGGAGCTGTTTTTT
cdr3_length: 17
v_call: TRBV5-1
d_call: TRBD2
clone_size: NA
j_call: TRBJ2-2

cdr3_aa: CASSVEERGSYGYTF
cdr3_nt: TGTGCCAGCAGCGTAGAAGAACGGGGTTCCTATGGCTACACCTTC
cdr3_length: 15
v_call: TRBV9
d_call: NA
clone_size: once
j_call: TRBJ1-2

cdr3_aa: CASSFQGGYNSPLHF
cdr3_nt: TGTGCCAGCAGTTTCCAGGGCGGCTATAATTCACCCCTCCACTTT
cdr3_length: 15
v_call: TRBV6-2/TRBV6-3
d_call: NA
clone_size: NA
j_call: TRBJ1-6

cdr3_aa: CASSVYRVGEKLFF
cdr3_nt: TGTGCCAGCAGCGTATACAGGGTAGGGGAAAAACTGTTTTTT
cdr3_length: 14
v_call: TRBV7-9
d_call: NA
clone_size: NA
j_call: TRBJ1-4

cdr3_aa: CASSFGRHRGGGTDTQYF
cdr3_nt: TGTGCCAGCAGCTTCGGGCGACATCGCGGGGGTGGCACAGATACGCAGTATTTT
cdr3_length: 18
v_call: TRBV12-1
d_call: NA
clone_size: NA
j_call: TRBJ2-3

cdr3_aa: CASSHPTGFGGNTIYF
cdr3_nt: TGCGCCAGCAGCCACCCCACAGGGTTTGGTGGAAACACCATATATTTT
cdr3_length: 16
v_call: TRBV4-1
d_call: NA
clone_size: NA
j_call: TRBJ1-3

cdr3_aa: CASNIAQFSTDTQYF
cdr3_nt: TGCGCCAGCAACATTGCTCAGTTTTCCACAGATACGCAGTATTTT
cdr3_length: 15
v_call: TRBV5-1
d_call: NA
clone_size: NA
j_call: TRBJ2-3

cdr3_aa: CASSDDFRSSYEQYF
cdr3_nt: TGTGCCAGCAGTGACGATTTTAGGAGCTCCTACGAGCAGTACTTC
cdr3_length: 15
v_call: TRBV6-6
d_call: NA
clone_size: NA
j_call: TRBJ2-7

cdr3_aa: CASSTSRDTEAFF
cdr3_nt: TGTGCCAGCAGTACGTCCCGGGACACTGAAGCTTTCTTT
cdr3_length: 13
v_call: TRBV7-3
d_call: NA
clone_size: few
j_call: TRBJ1-1

cdr3_aa: CASSDYRGDTEAFF
cdr3_nt: TGTGCCAGTAGTGATTACAGGGGGGACACTGAAGCTTTCTTT
cdr3_length: 14
v_call: TRBV19
d_call: TRBD1
clone_size: NA
j_call: TRBJ1-1

cdr3_aa: CASSFDRGSYEQYF
cdr3_nt: TGTGCCAGCAGTTTCGACAGGGGCTCCTACGAGCAGTACTTC
cdr3_length: 14
v_call: TRBV6-2/TRBV6-3
d_call: TRBD1
clone_size: NA
j_call: TRBJ2-7

cdr3_aa: CAISEAGETQYF
cdr3_nt: TGTGCCATCAGTGAGGCAGGGGAGACCCAGTACTTC
cdr3_length: 12
v_call: TRBV10-3
d_call: NA
clone_size: once
j_call: TRBJ2-5

cdr3_aa: CASSPRGGGPNSPLHF
cdr3_nt: TGTGCCAGCAGCCCCCGGGGGGGCGGGCCGAATTCACCCCTCCACTTT
cdr3_length: 16
v_call: TRBV7-9
d_call: NA
clone_size: NA
j_call: TRBJ1-6

cdr3_aa: CASRRTGGETQYF
cdr3_nt: TGTGCCAGCAGGCGGACAGGGGGGGAGACCCAGTACTTC
cdr3_length: 13
v_call: TRBV12-3/TRBV12-4
d_call: TRBD1
clone_size: once
j_call: TRBJ2-5

cdr3_aa: CASSLGSSMGSGQPQHF
cdr3_nt: TGTGCCAGCAGCTTAGGGTCATCCATGGGTTCGGGTCAGCCCCAGCATTTT
cdr3_length: 17
v_call: TRBV7-2
d_call: NA
clone_size: NA
j_call: TRBJ1-5

cdr3_aa: CASSLQAMNTEAFF
cdr3_nt: TGCGCCAGCAGCTTGCAGGCGATGAACACTGAAGCTTTCTTT
cdr3_length: 14
v_call: TRBV5-1
d_call: NA
clone_size: NA
j_call: TRBJ1-1

cdr3_aa: CASSTLDRGNTGELFF
cdr3_nt: TGTGCCAGCAGCACACTAGACAGGGGGAACACCGGGGAGCTGTTTTTT
cdr3_length: 16
v_call: TRBV6-2/TRBV6-3
d_call: TRBD1
clone_size: NA
j_call: TRBJ2-2

cdr3_aa: CASSLSSGQETQYF
cdr3_nt: TGTGCCAGCAGCTTAAGCTCAGGCCAAGAGACCCAGTACTTC
cdr3_length: 14
v_call: TRBV7-6
d_call: NA
clone_size: NA
j_call: TRBJ2-5

cdr3_aa: CASSLVGTVLGYTF
cdr3_nt: TGTGCCAGCAGCTTGGTCGGGACAGTCCTTGGCTACACCTTC
cdr3_length: 14
v_call: TRBV5-6
d_call: TRBD1
clone_size: NA
j_call: TRBJ1-2

cdr3_aa: CATSYKTGSYNSPLHF
cdr3_nt: TGTGCCACCAGTTATAAAACAGGGTCCTATAATTCACCCCTCCACTTT
cdr3_length: 16
v_call: TRBV24-1
d_call: NA
clone_size: NA
j_call: TRBJ1-6

cdr3_aa: CASSGGGHTGELFF
cdr3_nt: TGTGCCAGCAGTGGCGGGGGGCACACCGGGGAGCTGTTTTTT
cdr3_length: 14
v_call: TRBV6-4
d_call: TRBD2
clone_size: medium-sized
j_call: TRBJ2-2

cdr3_aa: CASSLAPLAGTGELFF
cdr3_nt: TGTGCCAGCAGCTTAGCACCTCTAGCGGGGACCGGGGAGCTGTTTTTT
cdr3_length: 16
v_call: TRBV7-6
d_call: TRBD2
clone_size: once
j_call: TRBJ2-2